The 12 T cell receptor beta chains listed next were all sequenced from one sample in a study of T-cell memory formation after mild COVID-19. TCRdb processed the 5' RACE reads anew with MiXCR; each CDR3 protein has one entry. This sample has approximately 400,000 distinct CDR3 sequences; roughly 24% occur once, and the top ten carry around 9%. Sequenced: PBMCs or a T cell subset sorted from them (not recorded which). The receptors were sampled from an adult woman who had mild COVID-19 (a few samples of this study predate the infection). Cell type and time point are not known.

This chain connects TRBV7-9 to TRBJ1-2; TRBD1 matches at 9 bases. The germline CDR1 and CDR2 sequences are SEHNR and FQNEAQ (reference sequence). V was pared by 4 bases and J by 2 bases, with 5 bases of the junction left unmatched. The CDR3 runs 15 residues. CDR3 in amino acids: CASSSRTGVNYGYTF. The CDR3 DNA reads TGTGCCAGCAGCTCCCGGACAGGGGTAAACTATGGCTACACCTTC.

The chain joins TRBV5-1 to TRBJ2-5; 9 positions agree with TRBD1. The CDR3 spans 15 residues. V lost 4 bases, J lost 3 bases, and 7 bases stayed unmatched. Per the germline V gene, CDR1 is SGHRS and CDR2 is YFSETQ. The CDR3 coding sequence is TGCGCCAGCAGCGGATGGGGACAGGGAGAAGAGACCCAGTACTTC. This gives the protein CASSGWGQGEETQYF.

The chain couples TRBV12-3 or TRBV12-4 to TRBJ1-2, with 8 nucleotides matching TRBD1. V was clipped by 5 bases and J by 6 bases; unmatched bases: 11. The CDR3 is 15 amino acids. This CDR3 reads CASSIQRQGRNGYTF. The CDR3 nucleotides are TGTGCCAGCAGTATCCAAAGACAGGGGCGGAATGGCTACACCTTC.

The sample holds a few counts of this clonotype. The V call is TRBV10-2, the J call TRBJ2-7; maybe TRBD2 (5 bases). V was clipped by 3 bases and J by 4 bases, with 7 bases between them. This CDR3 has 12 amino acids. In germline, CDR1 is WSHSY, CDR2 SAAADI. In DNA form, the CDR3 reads TGCGCCAGCAGTGATGGACTTTACGAGCAGTACTTC. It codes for CASSDGLYEQYF.

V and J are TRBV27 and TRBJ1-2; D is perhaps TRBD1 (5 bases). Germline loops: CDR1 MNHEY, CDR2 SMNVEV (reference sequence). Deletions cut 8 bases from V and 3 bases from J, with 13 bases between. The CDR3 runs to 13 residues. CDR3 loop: CASGQGKDYGYTF. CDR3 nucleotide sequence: TGTGCCAGCGGTCAGGGAAAAGACTATGGCTACACCTTC.

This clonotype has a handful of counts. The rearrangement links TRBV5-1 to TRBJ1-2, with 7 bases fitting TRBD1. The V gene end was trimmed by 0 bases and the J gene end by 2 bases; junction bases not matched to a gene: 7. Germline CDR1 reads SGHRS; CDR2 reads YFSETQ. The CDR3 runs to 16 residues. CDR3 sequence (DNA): TGCGCCAGCAGCTTGGACCTGGGACAGCCCAACTATGGCTACACCTTC. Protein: CASSLDLGQPNYGYTF.

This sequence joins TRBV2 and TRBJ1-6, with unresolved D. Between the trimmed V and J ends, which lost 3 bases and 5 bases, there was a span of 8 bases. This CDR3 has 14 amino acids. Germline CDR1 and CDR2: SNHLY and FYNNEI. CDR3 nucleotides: TGTGCCAGCAGTGACTGGCGGAATAATTCACCCCTCCACTTT. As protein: CASSDWRNNSPLHF.

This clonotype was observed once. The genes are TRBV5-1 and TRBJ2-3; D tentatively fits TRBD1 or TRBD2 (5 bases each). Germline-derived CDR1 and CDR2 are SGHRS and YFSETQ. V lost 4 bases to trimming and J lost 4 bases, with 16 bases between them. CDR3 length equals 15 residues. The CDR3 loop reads CASSRQRGVADTQYF. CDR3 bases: TGCGCCAGCAGCAGGCAGAGGGGAGTCGCAGATACGCAGTATTTT.

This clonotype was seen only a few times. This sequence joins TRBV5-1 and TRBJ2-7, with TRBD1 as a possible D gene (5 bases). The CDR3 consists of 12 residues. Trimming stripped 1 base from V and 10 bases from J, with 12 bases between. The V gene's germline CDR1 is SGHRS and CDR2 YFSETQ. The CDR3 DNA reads TGCGCCAGCAGCTTGTCTGGGCAGGGCCAGTACTTC. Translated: CASSLSGQGQYF.

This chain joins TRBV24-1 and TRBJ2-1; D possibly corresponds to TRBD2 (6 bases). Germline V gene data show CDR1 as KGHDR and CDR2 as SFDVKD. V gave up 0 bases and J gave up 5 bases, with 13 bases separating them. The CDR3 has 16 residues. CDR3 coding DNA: TGTGCCACCAGTGATTTGAGTGCGGGACCCCACAATGAGCAGTTCTTC. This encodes CATSDLSAGPHNEQFF.

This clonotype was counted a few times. The CDR3 protein is CAWSSRYGYTF. In nucleotides, the CDR3 is TGTGCCTGGAGTTCACGCTATGGCTACACCTTC. This rearrangement joins TRBV30 to TRBJ1-2; D gene uncertain. Trimming removed 2 bases at V and 4 bases at J, with 5 bases between. The CDR3 contains 11 residues. Looked up from germline, CDR1 is GTSNPN and CDR2 is SVGIG (reference sequence).

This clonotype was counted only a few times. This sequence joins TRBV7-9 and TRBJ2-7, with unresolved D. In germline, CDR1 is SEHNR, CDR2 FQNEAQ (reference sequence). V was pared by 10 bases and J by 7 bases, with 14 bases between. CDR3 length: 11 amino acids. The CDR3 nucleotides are TGTGCCACCTCGGCCCAGTGGGAGCAGTACTTC. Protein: CATSAQWEQYF. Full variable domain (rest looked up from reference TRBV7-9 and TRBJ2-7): DTGVSQNPRHKITKRGQNVTFRCDPISEHNRLYWYRQTLGQGPEFLTYFQNEAQLEKSRLLSDRFSAERPKGSFSTLEIQRTEQGDSAMYLCATSAQWEQYFGPGTRLTVT.